This section outlines one TCR beta chain sequence together with its context. Its antigen is not known. The read ends 3 residues shy of where the CDR3 ends; the end is completed using the germline J gene. Sequencing was performed with immunoSEQ multiplex PCR; in TCRdb, only in-frame clones are kept and a portion is missing. In all, the sample yields 44,000 or so clones. The CDR3 consists of 18 residues. Trimming shortened V by 2 bases and J by 0 bases, and 17 bases separated the two germline ends. CDR1 and CDR2 (germline): MGHRA, YSYEKL. The data originate from a study of T cells in women clearing cervical HPV infection. General study points: Richness differences could reflect unmeasured T-cell content per sample.

HPV was found by MY09/MY11 PCR and dot-blot genotyping. This chain joins TRBV4-1 and TRBJ1-5; D is possibly TRBD1 (5 bases). The clonotype comes from a woman between 18 and 69 years old with a cervical HPV16 infection that either progressed to CIN3+ or cleared (not recorded which). Sequenced: blood buffy coat. Incomplete CDR3 DNA: TGCGCCAGCAGCCAATTCGGGAGCCAAGGGGATAGCAATCAGCCC. Its translation: CASSQFGSQGDSNQP. The whole CDR3 sequence is CASSQFGSQGDSNQPQHF.